This T cell receptor beta chain was recorded in a study of T cells in localized non-small cell lung cancer. Germline loops: CDR1 ENHRY, CDR2 SYGVKD. The CDR3 has 13 residues. J gave up 8 bases and V 8 bases, and 9 bases lay outside the gene matches. Study-wide results and caveats: In uninvolved adjacent lung, T cell clonality reached its highest value, exceeding tumor. Higher adjacent-lung clonality was associated with shorter survival. Adjacent lung exhibited a median of about 50 among the 100 most abundant tumor clones. Without multi-region sequencing, intratumor heterogeneity could not be excluded.

Produced via immunoSEQ multiplex PCR; TCRdb's table is partial and in-frame only. The data show roughly 39,000 clones, roughly 83% seen once. On this clone: Its target is not known.

The V and J genes are TRBV10-3 and TRBJ1-3; TRBD1 matches at 7 bases. Sequenced material: PBMCs, taken before any cancer treatment. This sequence was found in a woman aged 35 to 70 with stage II squamous cell lung carcinoma. DNA for the CDR3: TGTGCCATCGGGGGGACAGCGGAGGACACCATATATTTT. Translation: CAIGGTAEDTIYF.